The source of this TCR beta chain is a study of OX40 agonist ivuxolimab in advanced cancers. Study at large: Eligibility rules accepted prior anti-PD-1, anti-PD-L1 or anti-CTLA-4 therapy, and around 44% had some. Study-level results: At doses 0.1 to 3.0 mg/kg, CD4+ and CD8+ clones expanded.

The method was immunoSEQ multiplex PCR; TCRdb's version includes in-frame clones alone and lacks a portion of them. Seen here are some 70,000 clones, roughly 90% observed once, and the top ten hold 0.75% to 1%. Concerning this clone itself: The antigen is undetermined.

Germline assignment: CDR1 SGHNT and CDR2 YYREEE (reference sequence). The CDR3 is made up of 14 amino acids. V gave up 0 bases and J gave up 0 bases, with 6 bases separating them. The rearrangement links TRBV5-4 to TRBJ2-5; D is uncertain. This sample comprised CD4+ or CD8+ T cells sorted from blood, obtained in a trial of the OX40 agonist ivuxolimab. This receptor was obtained from an adult with an advanced solid tumor such as melanoma, head and neck, liver or kidney cancer. The CDR3, as DNA: TGTGCCAGCAGCTTGGTCAGGTACCAAGAGACCCAGTACTTC. Encoded protein: CASSLVRYQETQYF.